Each of the 27 T cell receptor beta chains below was sequenced from the same sample in a study of beta chain features in type 1 diabetes. The study reverse transcribed the entire isolated RNA, so it sequenced expressed TCRB transcripts. Repertoires were generated with immunoSEQ multiplex PCR, while TCRdb's copy carries only in-frame clones and drops some. There are roughly 130,000 clones in the sample; less than 20% occur only once, and roughly 2.5% lies in the top ten. Study-wide results and limits: Among patients with Type 1 diabetes, TCRB CDR3s were moderately but significantly shorter in every one of the four CD4+ subsets.

What these receptors recognize is not known. The sample consisted of central memory CD4+ T cells from blood. These receptors came from a man aged 30 to 45 with type 1 diabetes.

V and J are TRBV11-1 and TRBJ1-1; D remains unclear. The germline V and J ends were trimmed by 5 bases and 7 bases, with 17 bases remaining between them. The CDR3 sequence is 14 residues long. Germline assignment: CDR1 SGHAT and CDR2 FQDESV (reference sequence). The CDR3 here is CASSPDGETGEAFF. The CDR3 DNA is TGTGCCAGCAGCCCCGATGGGGAGACGGGTGAAGCTTTCTTT.

V and J are TRBV7-2 and TRBJ2-3; tentatively, D is TRBD1 or TRBD2 (5 bases each). The V and J ends lost 4 bases and 0 bases respectively, with 11 bases between them. Germline V gene lookup returns CDR1 SGHTA and CDR2 FQGNSA. CDR3 size: 15 residues. CDR3 region: CASSSYRDSTDTQYF. CDR3 in DNA: TGTGCCAGCAGCTCCTACCGGGACAGCACAGATACGCAGTATTTT. The entire variable domain, with the rest obtained from reference TRBV7-2 and TRBJ2-3, is as follows: GAGVSQSPSNKVTEKGKDVELRCDPISGHTALYWYRQSLGQGLEFLIYFQGNSAPDKSGLPSDRFSAERTGGSVSTLTIQRTQQEDSAVYLCASSSYRDSTDTQYFGPGTRLTVL.

The V call is TRBV29-1, the J call TRBJ2-1, with TRBD2 matching over 13 bases. This CDR3 has 13 residues. V shed 7 bases, J shed 9 bases, and the junction held 6 bases outside the gene matches. The germline gives CDR1 SQVTM, CDR2 ANQGSEA. In DNA, the CDR3 is TGCAGCGGCGAAACTAGCGGGGGGGGTGAGCAGTTCTTC. Encoded protein: CSGETSGGGEQFF.

The chain is built from TRBV5-1 and TRBJ1-4, with D maybe TRBD1 (5 bases). The CDR3 has 13 residues. Trimming took 2 bases from V and 4 from J, leaving 6 bases between them. Germline-derived CDR1 and CDR2 are SGHRS and YFSETQ. For the CDR3, the DNA is TGCGCCAGCAGCTTCGACAGTAATGAAAAACTGTTTTTT. Residues: CASSFDSNEKLFF.

This clone came up a few times. V usage is TRBV29-1 and J usage is TRBJ1-1; D remains unclear. The germline CDR1 and CDR2 sequences are SQVTM and ANQGSEA. This CDR3 has 12 residues. Trimming left V 5 bases short and J 2 bases short, with 9 bases between. CDR3 residues: CSVSRGNTEAFF. Here the CDR3 DNA reads TGCAGCGTTTCTCGGGGAAACACTGAAGCTTTCTTT. The variable domain in full, completed from reference TRBV29-1 and TRBJ1-1, reads SAVISQKPSRDICQRGTSLTIQCQVDSQVTMMFWYRQQPGQSLTLIATANQGSEATYESGFVIDKFPISRPNLTFSTLTVSNMSPEDSSIYLCSVSRGNTEAFFGQGTRLTVV.

The rearrangement joins TRBV27 to TRBJ1-2; D gene ambiguous. The CDR3 extends over 13 amino acids. V was trimmed by 6 bases and J by 2 bases, leaving 10 bases between them. From germline, CDR1 is MNHEY and CDR2 SMNVEV (reference sequence). The CDR3 region has the DNA TGTGCCAGCAGCCCTGCGGGGAACTATGGCTACACCTTC. It yields the protein CASSPAGNYGYTF.

The chain links TRBV4-3 to TRBJ1-1; D call uncertain. The CDR3 length is 14 residues. Germline loops: CDR1 LGHNA, CDR2 YSLEER. Trimming removed 4 bases at V and 6 bases at J, with 15 bases between. The DNA of the CDR3 is TGCGCCAGCAGCCCTGCTGGCAGGCTGTCTGAAGCTTTCTTT. Its protein is CASSPAGRLSEAFF.

A few counts support this clone. The chain has TRBV4-1 and TRBJ1-2; 7 bases line up with TRBD1. This CDR3 comprises 13 residues. The V gene's germline CDR1 is MGHRA and CDR2 YSYEKL. The V segment lost 4 bases and the J segment 8 bases; nucleotides outside the gene matches: 7. The CDR3 loop reads CASSRIGTEGYTF. In DNA form, the CDR3 reads TGCGCCAGCAGCCGCATCGGGACAGAAGGCTACACCTTC.

The rearrangement uses TRBV7-2 and TRBJ1-6; a weak D match, TRBD1 (5 bases). The ends were cut back, 2 bases at V and 4 bases at J, with 15 bases in the middle. The CDR3 spans 17 residues. From germline, CDR1 is SGHTA and CDR2 FQGNSA. The CDR3 spells CASSLLVQGRYNSPLHF. CDR3 DNA: TGTGCCAGCAGCTTACTCGTTCAGGGACGTTATAATTCACCCCTCCACTTT.

This clone was counted only a few times. The chain combines TRBV5-1 with TRBJ1-5, with D perhaps TRBD1 (5 bases). The ends were cut back, 0 bases at V and 3 bases at J, with 7 bases in the middle. The CDR3 runs 14 residues. CDR1 and CDR2 from the germline V gene are SGHRS and YFSETQ. For the CDR3, the DNA is TGCGCCAGCAGCTTGGAAGGGGACAATCAGCCCCAGCATTTT. This sequence encodes CASSLEGDNQPQHF.

This clone showed up just a few times. The V gene is TRBV5-1, the J gene TRBJ2-1; TRBD2 might be the D (6 bases). Trimming took 4 bases from V and 0 from J, leaving 14 bases between them. The CDR3 totals 16 residues. CDR1 SGHRS and CDR2 YFSETQ come from the germline V gene. The CDR3 DNA reads TGCGCCAGCAGCGTATCAGTAGCGGCCTCCTACAATGAGCAGTTCTTC. Amino acid sequence: CASSVSVAASYNEQFF.

The rearrangement links TRBV5-6 to TRBJ2-1; possible D gene TRBD2, 7 bases. The CDR3 contains 15 residues. The ends were cut back, 4 bases at V and 9 bases at J, with 20 bases in the middle. Germline-derived CDR1 and CDR2 are SGHDT and YYEEEE. The CDR3 nucleotides read TGTGCCAGCAGCAGAGGGAGGGCGACAGGCGCTGAGCAGTTCTTC. Protein product: CASSRGRATGAEQFF.

About this clone itself: This clone may be a read error of a much larger clone one base away. This chain joins TRBV5-5 and TRBJ2-3; D is undetermined. Germline assignment: CDR1 SGHKS and CDR2 YYEKEE (reference sequence). Between the trimmed V and J ends, which lost 4 bases and 1 base, there was a span of 7 bases. This CDR3 comprises 13 residues. In nucleotides, the CDR3 is TGTGCCAGCAGCCCCCCCGGCACAGATACGCAGTATTTT. As protein: CASSPPGTDTQYF.

This clone was seen more than once but under ten times. This chain joins TRBV29-1 and TRBJ2-3, with 14 bases aligning to TRBD2. This CDR3 has 16 amino acids. Germline values: CDR1 SQVTM, CDR2 ANQGSEA. With 4 bases clipped from V and 3 bases from J, the junction kept 6 bases outside the gene matches. The CDR3 region has the DNA TGCAGCGTTGGCGGGACTAGCGGGGGTCGGACAGATACGCAGTATTTT. Protein: CSVGGTSGGRTDTQYF.

In its sample, this clone was seen a few times. This may be a read error, as it is one base from a much larger clone. The chain couples TRBV5-1 to TRBJ1-6, with TRBD1 identical over 8 bases. From germline, CDR1 is SGHRS and CDR2 YFSETQ. V lost 4 bases, J lost 10 bases, and 13 bases stayed unmatched. The CDR3 is made up of 16 amino acids. CDR3 amino acids: CASSVQGQGAMSPLHF. CDR3 DNA: TGCGCCAGCAGCGTACAAGGACAGGGTGCGATGTCACCCCTCCACTTT.

This chain joins TRBV6-5 and TRBJ2-6, with no clear D. Germline V gene data show CDR1 as MNHEY and CDR2 as SVGAGI. V dropped 4 bases and J dropped 0 bases, with 10 bases sitting between them. The CDR3 is made up of 16 amino acids. CDR3 region: CASSSDGTSGANVLTF. CDR3 bases: TGTGCCAGCAGTTCGGACGGAACCTCTGGGGCCAACGTCCTGACTTTC.

This clone was counted a few times. The V call is TRBV5-6, the J call TRBJ2-7, with TRBD1 matching 8 bases. The CDR3 covers 13 residues. Trimming cost V 5 bases and J 3 bases; bases outside gene matches: 4. Germline loops: CDR1 SGHDT, CDR2 YYEEEE. CDR3 in amino acids: CASRRTGSYEQYF. As DNA, the CDR3 is TGTGCCAGCAGACGGACAGGGAGCTACGAGCAGTACTTC.

Regarding this clone: This sample includes further DNA sequences coding for the same CDR3. The chain joins TRBV7-2 to TRBJ2-7; the D gene could be TRBD1 or TRBD2 (5 bases each). V was clipped by 1 base and J by 3 bases, with 10 bases between them. Germline values: CDR1 SGHTA, CDR2 FQGNSA. This CDR3 has 14 amino acids. The DNA for the CDR3 is TGTGCCAGCAGCTTAGGAGGGGCCCACTACGAGCAGTACTTC. It specifies CASSLGGAHYEQYF.

DNA of the CDR3: TGTGCCAGCTCACCAACGGTACAGGGCGGCACCGGGGAGCTGTTTTTT. Translation gives CASSPTVQGGTGELFF. The chain combines TRBV18 with TRBJ2-2; perhaps TRBD1 as D (6 bases). Trimming took off 2 bases at V and 4 bases at J, with 14 bases between the two ends. Germline-derived CDR1 and CDR2 are KGHSH and LQKENI. CDR3 length equals 16 residues.

This clone showed up just a few times. The chain combines TRBV7-9 with TRBJ2-2, with TRBD1 matching 9 bases. V lost 5 bases to trimming and J lost 7 bases; unmatched junction nucleotides: 8. The germline CDR1 and CDR2 sequences are SEHNR and FQNEAQ (reference sequence). This CDR3 has 15 amino acids. CDR3 in DNA: TGTGCCAGCAGCCTTACAGGGGGCGAAGTCGGGGAGCTGTTTTTT. It yields the protein CASSLTGGEVGELFF. The whole variable domain, filled in from reference TRBV7-9 and TRBJ2-2, reads DTGVSQNPRHKITKRGQNVTFRCDPISEHNRLYWYRQTLGQGPEFLTYFQNEAQLEKSRLLSDRFSAERPKGSFSTLEIQRTEQGDSAMYLCASSLTGGEVGELFFGEGSRLTVL.

This clone was seen many times. The chain combines TRBV2 with TRBJ2-1; D might be TRBD1 (5 bases). Germline CDR1 is SNHLY and CDR2 is FYNNEI. The CDR3 runs 11 residues. V was trimmed by 8 bases and J by 4 bases, leaving 6 bases between them. DNA for the CDR3: TGTGCCAGCCGACAGTACAATGAGCAGTTCTTC. It yields the protein CASRQYNEQFF.

The chain couples TRBV30 to TRBJ2-3; tentatively, D is TRBD2 (5 bases). The CDR3 covers 12 residues. The V gene lost 4 bases and the J gene lost 4 bases, with 9 bases spanning the gap. Germline lookup yields CDR1 GTSNPN and CDR2 SVGIG (reference sequence). The CDR3 protein is CAWTAGADTQYF. The CDR3 region has the DNA TGTGCCTGGACGGCCGGGGCAGATACGCAGTATTTT. Together with reference TRBV30 and TRBJ2-3, the CDR3 gives the full variable domain: SQTIHQWPATLVQPVGSPLSLECTVEGTSNPNLYWYRQAAGRGLQLLFYSVGIGQISSEVPQNLSASRPQDRQFILSSKKLLLSDSGFYLCAWTAGADTQYFGPGTRLTVL.

The chain uses TRBV7-9 and TRBJ2-7; no clear D. The CDR3 is 12 amino acids. Trimming left V 1 base short and J 3 bases short, with 4 bases between. CDR1 and CDR2 from the germline V gene are SEHNR and FQNEAQ (reference sequence). In nucleotides, the CDR3 is TGTGCCAGCAGCTTAGAGCGCTACGAGCAGTACTTC. The encoded protein is CASSLERYEQYF.

The chain combines TRBV28 with TRBJ2-7, with D perhaps TRBD2 (7 bases). This CDR3 has 15 amino acids. Germline lookup yields CDR1 MDHEN and CDR2 SYDVKM. The V end lost 2 bases, the J end lost 0 bases, and 11 bases lay between the germline ends. The CDR3 protein is CASSLAGAGSYEQYF. CDR3 nucleotide sequence: TGTGCCAGCAGTTTAGCGGGGGCCGGCTCCTACGAGCAGTACTTC.

The chain couples TRBV13 to TRBJ1-4, with 8 bases that match TRBD1. Trimming took 2 bases from V and 8 from J; bases not matched to a gene: 7. This CDR3 spans 15 amino acids. Looked up from germline, CDR1 is PRHDT and CDR2 is FYEKMQ (reference sequence). CDR3 in amino acids: CASSLQQGVGEKLFF. The CDR3 DNA reads as TGTGCCAGCAGCTTACAACAGGGGGTAGGAGAAAAACTGTTTTTT.

This clone appeared a few times. DNA of the CDR3: TGTGCCAGCAGCTTAAGAAGTGTCAGTTTCACAGATACGCAGTATTTT. Protein product: CASSLRSVSFTDTQYF. V is TRBV7-2 and J is TRBJ2-3; no definite D call. Trimming removed 2 bases at V and 2 bases at J, with 14 bases between. The CDR3 loop spans 16 amino acids. CDR1 is SGHTA, CDR2 FQGNSA, per germline.

This clone was counted a few times. J is TRBJ1-1 and V is TRBV4-3; TRBD1 might be the D (6 bases). Trimming removed 2 bases from V and 1 base from J, with 11 bases in between. CDR1 and CDR2 from the germline V gene are LGHNA and YSLEER. The CDR3 sequence is 15 residues long. CDR3 in amino acids: CASSQKQGSNTEAFF. The CDR3 DNA reads TGCGCCAGCAGCCAAAAGCAGGGGTCGAACACTGAAGCTTTCTTT.